The subject of this entry is one T cell receptor (beta chain). This specimen belongs to a study of shared clonotypes between healthy human individuals. Study context: The plates for each donor numbered three CD4 naive, three CD4 memory, two CD8 naive and one CD8 memory.

The method was immunoSEQ multiplex PCR; TCRdb's version includes in-frame clones alone and lacks a portion of them. The table has some 2.3 million clones, approximately 93% seen once. The TCR was taken from a man in his late teens or twenties in good health. Some clones in this sample may be carry-over from other donors' samples. The sequenced sample consisted of naive CD4+ T cells from PBMCs. Subset here: CD45RA+ positively selected.

CDR3 in DNA: TGTGCCTGGAGTCCCGCCGGGGGGACCGAGTACTTC. This codes for CAWSPAGGTEYF. This chain joins TRBV30 and TRBJ2-7, with 7 bases identical to TRBD2. V shed 2 bases and J 11 bases; nucleotides not matched to a gene: 9. Germline V gene data show CDR1 as GTSNPN and CDR2 as SVGIG (reference sequence). The CDR3 consists of 12 residues. Combining the CDR3 with reference TRBV30 and TRBJ2-7 gives the whole variable domain SQTIHQWPATLVQPVGSPLSLECTVEGTSNPNLYWYRQAAGRGLQLLFYSVGIGQISSEVPQNLSASRPQDRQFILSSKKLLLSDSGFYLCAWSPAGGTEYFGPGTRLTVT.